Below, 11 T cell receptor beta chains from the same sample are listed, as sequenced in a study of blood T cell repertoires in COVID-19. Some clones are missing from TCRdb's copy, which holds only in-frame ones; the method was immunoSEQ multiplex PCR. The table includes just over 95,000 clones, over 80% detected once. Source material: peripheral blood. These receptors were collected from a man older than 75 with acute or convalescent COVID-19.

The sample holds many counts of this clone. The J gene is TRBJ2-1, the V gene TRBV27, with TRBD2 matching over 11 bases. V lost 6 bases to trimming and J lost 6 bases; unmatched junction nucleotides: 7. The CDR3 length is 15 residues. From germline, CDR1 is MNHEY and CDR2 SMNVEV (reference sequence). The CDR3 is CASSQRLAGSNEQFF. The CDR3 bases are TGTGCCAGCAGCCAAAGACTAGCGGGATCCAATGAGCAGTTCTTC.

This clone was counted a few times. The rearrangement links TRBV19 to TRBJ1-5; D possibly corresponds to TRBD1 (5 bases). Germline V gives CDR1 LNHDA, CDR2 SQIVND (reference sequence). This CDR3 contains 15 residues. V shed 9 bases and J shed 1 base, with 16 bases lying between them. CDR3 in amino acids: CASYPGGASNQPQHF. The CDR3, as DNA: TGTGCCAGCTACCCGGGGGGTGCGAGCAATCAGCCCCAGCATTTT.

This clone was found many times. The chain is built from TRBV27 and TRBJ1-4; D perhaps matches TRBD1 (5 bases). Trimming took off 5 bases at V and 7 bases at J, with 20 bases between the two ends. The germline V gene has CDR1 MNHEY and CDR2 SMNVEV (reference sequence). This CDR3 comprises 16 residues. The CDR3 here is CASSPRGAISGEKLFF. In DNA, the CDR3 is TGTGCCAGCAGTCCTAGGGGCGCTATATCGGGTGAAAAACTGTTTTTT.

Regarding this clone: Other DNA variants within this sample encode the same CDR3. The chain is built from TRBV19 and TRBJ2-2, with D perhaps matching TRBD2 (7 bases). Germline V gene sequence: CDR1 LNHDA, CDR2 SQIVND (reference sequence). Trimming cost V 3 bases and J 1 base, with 12 bases left between them. This CDR3 is built from 16 residues. This CDR3 reads CASSMRGGRNTGELFF. As DNA, the CDR3 is TGTGCCAGTAGTATGAGGGGGGGAAGGAACACCGGGGAGCTGTTTTTT.

The chain is built from TRBV27 and TRBJ2-7, with D possibly matching TRBD1 (5 bases). Trimming stripped 5 bases from V and 1 base from J, with 6 bases between. Germline CDR1 and CDR2: MNHEY and SMNVEV (reference sequence). The CDR3 has 12 amino acids. The CDR3 region is CASSRGSYEQYF. As DNA, the CDR3 is TGTGCCAGCAGTAGGGGATCCTACGAGCAGTACTTC.

In this sample, this clone turned up a few times. The chain joins TRBV6-2 or TRBV6-3 to TRBJ1-1, with D tentatively TRBD1 (6 bases). With 2 bases removed from V and 0 bases from J, the gap between germline ends came to 10 bases. Germline V lookup: CDR1 MNHEY, CDR2 SVGEGT. CDR3 length: 15 amino acids. CDR3 bases: TGTGCCAGCAGTTACGGGACAAGTATGAACACTGAAGCTTTCTTT. Translated, it gives CASSYGTSMNTEAFF.

The gene calls are TRBV10-3 and TRBJ2-7; 9 bases fit TRBD1. The CDR3 totals 14 residues. Per the germline V gene, CDR1 is ENHRY and CDR2 is SYGVKD. V trimming: 5 bases; J trimming: 2 bases; junction bases outside the gene matches: 4. The DNA for the CDR3 is TGTGCCATCAGTTTCGGGACAGGGACCTACGAGCAGTACTTC. Translated: CAISFGTGTYEQYF.

The chain carries TRBV18 and TRBJ2-5; 9 nucleotides line up with TRBD1. Germline CDR1 and CDR2: KGHSH and LQKENI. Losses at the gene ends were 6 bases for V and 5 bases for J; bases not matched to a gene: 7. This CDR3 contains 14 residues. CDR3 region: CASSQNRGRETQYF. In DNA, the CDR3 is TGTGCCAGCTCGCAAAACAGGGGGCGGGAGACCCAGTACTTC.

The rearrangement uses TRBV5-4 and TRBJ2-3; 12 positions agree with TRBD2. The germline V gene has CDR1 SGHNT and CDR2 YYREEE (reference sequence). The CDR3 is 16 amino acids. Trimming took 0 bases from V and 4 from J; bases not matched to a gene: 3. Here the CDR3 DNA reads TGTGCCAGCAGCTTGGGACTAGCGGGAGCGGCAGATACGCAGTATTTT. Amino acids: CASSLGLAGAADTQYF.

This clone occurred once. The V and J genes are TRBV7-6 and TRBJ2-1, with TRBD2 matching over 9 bases. After removal of 5 bases from V and 9 bases from J, the junction contained 14 bases not matched to a gene. The CDR3 is 16 residues long. The germline V gene has CDR1 SGHVS and CDR2 FNYEAQ. Here the CDR3 reads CASSPRIAGAPSEQFF. The CDR3, as DNA: TGTGCCAGCAGCCCCCGGATAGCGGGAGCCCCAAGTGAGCAGTTCTTC.

This clone has only one observation. The rearrangement uses TRBV19 and TRBJ1-4; D might be TRBD1 (5 bases). Trimming removed 6 bases from V and 5 bases from J, with 13 bases in between. CDR1 and CDR2 (germline): LNHDA, SQIVND (reference sequence). The CDR3 is 14 amino acids. CDR3 bases: TGTGCCAGTAGGTCCACAGGAACAAATGAAAAACTGTTTTTT. Protein: CASRSTGTNEKLFF.